The T cell receptor beta chain under discussion was sequenced for a study of blood T cell repertoires in COVID-19 (dated by TCRdb to 2020 to 2021). Turning to the overall study: Collaborator samples came from the United States, Italy and Spain and covered acute and convalescent phases of COVID-19. Subjects who had been exposed to COVID-19, were actively infected with it, or had recovered from it provided the deeply sampled blood TCRbeta repertoires that made up the dataset. The samples were drawn from two sources: the first 160 participants of the ongoing ImmuneRACE study, and over 1,000 subjects contributed by 6 global collaborators. The prospective study material was composed of cDNA or gDNA derived from T cells, B-cell-depleted T cells, or PBMCs. The repertoires were made available in a free public database intended to serve as a resource for research on the immune response to SARS-CoV-2. Where HLA class I and class II types were available, the types were taken from metadata supplied by the sample provider, not from assay-based typing. The sample metadata nearly always contained a de-identified subject ID, COVID-19 status, age in years and sex. Broad study findings and their caveats: How much clinical and demographic metadata was included differed by source and by participant, and the metadata was provided uncurated.

The V end gives up 4 bases and the J end 0 bases, leaving 6 bases in the junction not matched to a gene. The CDR1 and CDR2 encoded by the germline V gene are SGHDN and FVKESK. The CDR3 contains 17 residues, cysteine and phenylalanine counted. Of all the DNA, just the CDR3 is kept, 51 bases in frame from base 1. Concerning this clone itself: Its binding antigen is unknown. No much larger clonotype is one base removed from it; base qualities were not supplied.

TCRbeta CDR3 regions were amplified from genomic DNA by means of the immunoSEQ Assay, a bias-controlled multiplex PCR. The source study handled its data this way. Within the assay, amplification of reference gene primers was used to estimate how many nucleated cells each sample contained. To quantify the absolute abundance of each unique TCRbeta CDR3 rearrangement, sequence reads were collapsed and filtered. For each sample, productive Simpson clonality was calculated by taking the square root of Simpson's diversity index across productive rearrangements. TCRdb limited this immuneACCESS table to in-frame rearrangements with V and J called. A share of clones is missing; checked studies link under half to unresolved V genes, and the rest is unexplained. V, J and clone size are taken as reported in that table, and D and trimming were inferred from the DNA itself. The table for this sample lists 360,000 or so clones; roughly 91% of them were counted only once. Of the sample, 1.7% falls within the top ten clones.

Participants in the prospective study were enrolled through a virtual design, were aged about 18 to 100 years, and lived in roughly 26 United States geographic areas. In the prospective study, cohorts were assigned on the basis of participant-reported clinical history obtained from a screening survey and a study questionnaire. ImmuneRACE Cohort 3 recovered participants were defined by two consecutive negative NP/OP PCR tests, healthcare professional clearance, or symptom resolution. Mobile phlebotomists in the prospective study collected whole blood, serum and a nasopharyngeal or oropharyngeal swab from every participant. Participants in the prospective study had the option to provide additional blood draws and questionnaires over a roughly 2-month period. Prospective study blood samples were shipped either frozen or at room temperature before DNA extraction.

The sequenced material came from PBMCs or T cells enriched from blood (not recorded which). This TCR was sampled from a woman aged 25 to 45 who had recovered from COVID-19. The chain joins TRBV14 to TRBJ2-6; the central 7 bases match TRBD1. The DNA reads as follows: TGTGCCAGCAGCCCGACAGGGTGGAACTCTGGGGCCAACGTCCTGACTTTC. Translated, this is CASSPTGWNSGANVLTF.